This TCR beta chain was retrieved from a study of blood T cell repertoires in COVID-19. Germline CDR1 reads SNHLY; CDR2 reads FYNNEI. V lost 8 bases, J lost 2 bases, and 16 bases lay in between. The CDR3 has 16 residues. Source study methods: Using reference gene primer amplification, nucleated cell counts were estimated. Libraries were prepared by immunoSEQ multiplex PCR; TCRdb keeps only in-frame clonotypes and omits some of them. Clone size and the V and J calls come from that table; the DNA yielded D and trimming. The table lists 220,000 or so clones, more than 80% of them singletons, with around 0.87% in the top ten.

The sample was PBMCs or T cells enriched from blood (not recorded which). This sequence was found in a man aged 50 to 60 who had been exposed to COVID-19. This chain links TRBV2 with TRBJ2-6; maybe TRBD2 (6 bases). CDR3 region: CASCGDLSAGANVLTF. The CDR3 nucleotides are TGTGCCAGCTGCGGGGACCTTAGTGCTGGGGCCAACGTCCTGACTTTC.